This T cell receptor (beta chain) was captured in a study of T cells in Graves' hyperthyroidism and ophthalmopathy. From 8.5 to 10 ml of fresh peripheral blood, PBMCs were isolated. Germline CDR1 reads MNHGY; CDR2 reads SVAAGI. The ends were cut back, 2 bases at V and 2 bases at J, with 10 bases in the middle. CDR3 size: 15 residues. Amplification of TCR beta CDR3 regions used RNA as the template. In the first-round RT-PCR of the TCR CDR3, the HTBI primer set was used. TCRdb passed the multiplex PCR reads through MiXCR, listing each CDR3 protein once. This table has around 690,000 distinct CDR3 sequences, around 16% appearing once.

The TCR was taken from a man in his fifties with Graves' hyperthyroidism. The rearrangement uses TRBV6-9 and TRBJ1-5; no reliable D call. The sample was blood. The CDR3 nucleotides read TGTGCCAGCAGTTATCAAGACCGAGGCAATCAGCCCCAGCATTTT. Amino acids: CASSYQDRGNQPQHF.